The T cell receptor (beta chain) under discussion was sequenced for a study of radiotherapy plus CTLA-4 blockade in lung cancer (dated by TCRdb to 2017 to 2018). About the full investigation: Objective responses were observed in around 20% of enrolled patients, and disease control was achieved in around 30%. Study-wide findings and limitations: The strongest predictors of response were reported to be early dynamic shifts in blood T cell clones along with a rise in serum interferon-beta following radiation. After treatment with radiotherapy and ipilimumab, TCR clones that came from tumors expanded in the peripheral blood.

About this clone: The antigen it binds to is not known. Base qualities are missing; no much larger clone stands one base away.

Library preparation used the immunoSEQ multiplex PCR assay. TCRdb holds this immuneACCESS table with in-frame rearrangements only. Some clones are missing; in checked studies, unresolved V genes explain under half, and the rest has no known cause. The sample contains approximately 12,000 clones, roughly 80% of them found a single time. Roughly 29% of the sample goes to the ten largest clones. CDR1 and CDR2 (KGHSH, LQKENI) derive from the germline V gene. Its CDR3 holds 19 amino acids, cysteine through phenylalanine. The DNA shown is the 57-base CDR3, in frame from base 1. Trimming takes 2 bases from V and 2 bases from J, and the germline ends sit 22 bases apart. Focal radiation therapy combined with CTLA-4 blockade (ipilimumab) was tested in patients with chemo-refractory metastatic non-small-cell lung cancer.

The sample in question was peripheral blood, obtained from a patient treated with radiotherapy plus ipilimumab. This sequence was found in a human donor with non-small cell lung cancer that progressed on radiotherapy plus ipilimumab. The sequence is built from TRBV18 and TRBJ1-3; the D gene is not confidently resolved. The DNA is TGTGCCAGCTCACCAAGTGCCCGGGTTGGATTAAGTACTGGAAACACCATATATTTT. Protein translation: CASSPSARVGLSTGNTIYF.